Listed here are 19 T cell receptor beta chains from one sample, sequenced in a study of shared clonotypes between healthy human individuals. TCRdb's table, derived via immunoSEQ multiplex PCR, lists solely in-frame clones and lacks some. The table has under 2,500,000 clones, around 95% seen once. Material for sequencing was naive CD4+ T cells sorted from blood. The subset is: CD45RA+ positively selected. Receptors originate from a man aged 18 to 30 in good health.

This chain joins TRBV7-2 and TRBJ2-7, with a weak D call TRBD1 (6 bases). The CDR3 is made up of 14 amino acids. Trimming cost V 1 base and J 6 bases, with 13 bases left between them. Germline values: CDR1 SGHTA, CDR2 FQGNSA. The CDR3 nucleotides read TGTGCCAGCAGCTTAGGGCAGGGGCGTTCCGAGCAGTACTTC. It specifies CASSLGQGRSEQYF.

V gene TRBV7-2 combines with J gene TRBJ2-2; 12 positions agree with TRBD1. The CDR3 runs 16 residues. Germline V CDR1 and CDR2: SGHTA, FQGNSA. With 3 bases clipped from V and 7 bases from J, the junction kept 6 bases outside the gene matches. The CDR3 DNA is TGTGCCAGCAGCTTCTCCGGGACAGGGGGCATCGGGGAGCTGTTTTTT. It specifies CASSFSGTGGIGELFF.

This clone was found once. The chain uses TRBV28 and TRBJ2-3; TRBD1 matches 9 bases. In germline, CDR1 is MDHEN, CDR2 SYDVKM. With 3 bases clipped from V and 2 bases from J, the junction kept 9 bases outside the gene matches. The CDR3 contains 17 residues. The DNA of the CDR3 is TGTGCCAGCAGTTTCAATTGGGACAGGGATATCACAGATACGCAGTATTTT. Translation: CASSFNWDRDITDTQYF.

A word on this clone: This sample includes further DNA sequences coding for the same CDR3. CDR3 sequence: CASSPGVHYGYTF. The CDR3 bases are TGTGCCAGCAGTCCCGGAGTACACTATGGCTACACCTTC. V is TRBV6-5 and J is TRBJ1-2, with D uncertain. CDR3 length: 13 amino acids. CDR1 MNHEY and CDR2 SVGAGI come from the germline V gene. V was clipped by 5 bases and J by 3 bases, with 10 bases between them.

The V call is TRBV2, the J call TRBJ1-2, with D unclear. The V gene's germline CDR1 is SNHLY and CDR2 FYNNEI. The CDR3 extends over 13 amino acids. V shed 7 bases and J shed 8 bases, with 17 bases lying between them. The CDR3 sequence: CASKPEASGGYTF. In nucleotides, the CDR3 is TGTGCCAGCAAACCGGAGGCGTCTGGGGGCTACACCTTC.

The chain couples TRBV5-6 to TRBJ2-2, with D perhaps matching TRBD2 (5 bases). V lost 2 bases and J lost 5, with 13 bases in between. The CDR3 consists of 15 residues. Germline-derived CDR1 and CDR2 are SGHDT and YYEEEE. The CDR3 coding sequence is TGTGCCAGCAGCTTCCAGCGGCTGGGGACCGGGGAGCTGTTTTTT. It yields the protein CASSFQRLGTGELFF.

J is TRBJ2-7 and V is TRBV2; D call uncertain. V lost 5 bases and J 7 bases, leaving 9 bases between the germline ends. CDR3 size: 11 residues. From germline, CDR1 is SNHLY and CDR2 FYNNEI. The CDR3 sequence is CASSTRWEQYF. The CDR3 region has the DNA TGTGCCAGCAGTACAAGATGGGAGCAGTACTTC.

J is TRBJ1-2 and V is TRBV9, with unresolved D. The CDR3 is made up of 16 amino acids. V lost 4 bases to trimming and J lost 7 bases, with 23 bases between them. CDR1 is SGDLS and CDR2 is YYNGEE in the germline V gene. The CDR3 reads CASSPEEAKYVGGYTF. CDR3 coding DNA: TGTGCCAGCAGCCCAGAGGAAGCGAAATATGTAGGTGGCTACACCTTC.

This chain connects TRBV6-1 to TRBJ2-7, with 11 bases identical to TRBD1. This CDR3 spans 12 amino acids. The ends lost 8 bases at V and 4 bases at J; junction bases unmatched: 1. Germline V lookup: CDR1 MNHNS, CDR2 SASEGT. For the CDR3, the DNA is TGTGCCAGCGGGACAGGGGGTTACGAGCAGTACTTC. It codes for CASGTGGYEQYF.

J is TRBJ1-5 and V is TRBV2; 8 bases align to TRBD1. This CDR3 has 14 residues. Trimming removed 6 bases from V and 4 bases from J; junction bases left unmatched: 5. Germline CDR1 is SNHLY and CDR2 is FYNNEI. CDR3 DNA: TGTGCCAGCAGCCGTAGACAGGGGAATCAGCCCCAGCATTTT. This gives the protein CASSRRQGNQPQHF.

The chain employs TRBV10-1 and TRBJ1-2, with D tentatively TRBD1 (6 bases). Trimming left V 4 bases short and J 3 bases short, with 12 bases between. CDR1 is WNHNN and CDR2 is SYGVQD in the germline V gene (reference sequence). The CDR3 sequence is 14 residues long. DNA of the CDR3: TGCGCCAGCAGTGGGGAGGACAGCCACTATGGCTACACCTTC. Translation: CASSGEDSHYGYTF.

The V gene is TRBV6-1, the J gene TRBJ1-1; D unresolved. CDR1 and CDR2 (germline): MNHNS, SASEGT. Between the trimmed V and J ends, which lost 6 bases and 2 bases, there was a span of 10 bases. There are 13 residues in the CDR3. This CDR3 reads CASRPGPNTEAFF. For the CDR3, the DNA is TGTGCCAGCAGACCCGGACCAAACACTGAAGCTTTCTTT.

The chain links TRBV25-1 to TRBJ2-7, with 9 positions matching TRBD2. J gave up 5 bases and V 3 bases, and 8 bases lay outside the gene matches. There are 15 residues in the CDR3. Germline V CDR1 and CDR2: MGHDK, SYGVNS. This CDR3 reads CASSDLNSGSHEQYF. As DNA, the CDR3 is TGTGCCAGCAGTGATTTGAATAGCGGGAGCCACGAGCAGTACTTC.

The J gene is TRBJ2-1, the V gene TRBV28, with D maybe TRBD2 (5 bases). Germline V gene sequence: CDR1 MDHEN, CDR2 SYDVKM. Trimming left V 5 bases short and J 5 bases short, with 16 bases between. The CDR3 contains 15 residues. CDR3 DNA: TGTGCCAGCAGTCCTCGAGGGTTGGGCAACAATGAGCAGTTCTTC. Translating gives CASSPRGLGNNEQFF.

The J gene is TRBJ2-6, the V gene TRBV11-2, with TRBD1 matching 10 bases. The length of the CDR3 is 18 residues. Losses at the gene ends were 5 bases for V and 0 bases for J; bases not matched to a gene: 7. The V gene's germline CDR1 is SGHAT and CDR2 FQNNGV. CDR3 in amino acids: CASSPIRDRGSGANVLTF. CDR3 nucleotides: TGTGCCAGCAGCCCGATCCGGGACAGGGGCTCTGGGGCCAACGTCCTGACTTTC.

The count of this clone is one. CDR3 sequence reads: CASSESKGSGIYNEQFF. The CDR3 coding sequence is TGCGCCAGCAGTGAGTCGAAAGGTAGCGGGATATACAATGAGCAGTTCTTC. The J gene is TRBJ2-1, the V gene TRBV10-1, with 8 nucleotides matching TRBD2. The germline V gene encodes CDR1 WNHNN and CDR2 SYGVQD (reference sequence). The CDR3 loop spans 17 amino acids. The V segment lost 0 bases and the J segment 4 bases; nucleotides outside the gene matches: 8.

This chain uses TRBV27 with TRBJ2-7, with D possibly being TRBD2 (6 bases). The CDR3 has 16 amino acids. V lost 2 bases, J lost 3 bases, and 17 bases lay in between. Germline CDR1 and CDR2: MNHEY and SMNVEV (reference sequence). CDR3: CASSLSGPEGGYEQYF. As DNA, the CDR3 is TGTGCCAGCAGTTTAAGCGGTCCGGAGGGCGGCTACGAGCAGTACTTC.

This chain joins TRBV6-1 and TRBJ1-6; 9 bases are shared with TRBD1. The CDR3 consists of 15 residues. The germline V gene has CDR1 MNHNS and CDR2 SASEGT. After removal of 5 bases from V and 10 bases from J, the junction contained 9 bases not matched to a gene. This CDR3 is CASSRLGQGESPLHF. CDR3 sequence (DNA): TGTGCCAGCAGTAGGCTGGGACAGGGTGAATCACCCCTCCACTTT.

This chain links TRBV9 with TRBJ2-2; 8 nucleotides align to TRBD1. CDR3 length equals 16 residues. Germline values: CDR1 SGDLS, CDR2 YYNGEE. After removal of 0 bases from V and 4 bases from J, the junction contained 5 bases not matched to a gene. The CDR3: CASSVAQGASTGELFF. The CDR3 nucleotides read TGTGCCAGCAGCGTAGCTCAGGGGGCGAGCACCGGGGAGCTGTTTTTT.